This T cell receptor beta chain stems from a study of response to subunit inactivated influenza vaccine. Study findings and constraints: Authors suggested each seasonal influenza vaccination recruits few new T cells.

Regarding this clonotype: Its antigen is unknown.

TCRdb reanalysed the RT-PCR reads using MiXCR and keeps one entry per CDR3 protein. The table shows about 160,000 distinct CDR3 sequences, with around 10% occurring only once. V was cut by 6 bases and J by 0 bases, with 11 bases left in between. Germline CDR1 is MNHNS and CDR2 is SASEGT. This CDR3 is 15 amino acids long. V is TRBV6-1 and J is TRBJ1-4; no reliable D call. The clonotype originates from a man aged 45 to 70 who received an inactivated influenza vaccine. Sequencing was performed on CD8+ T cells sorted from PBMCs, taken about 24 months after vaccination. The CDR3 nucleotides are TGTGCCAGCAGCCCAACCCGGGCAACTAATGAAAAACTGTTTTTT. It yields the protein CASSPTRATNEKLFF.